This T cell receptor beta chain came from a study of T cell repertoires in cytomegalovirus infection. Study summary: CMV epitopes, recently identified HLA-C-restricted and well-studied HLA-B-restricted, were used. Indications came from public TCR beta signatures; they pointed to CMV infection and to a matching HLA type.

This clonotype was counted only a few times. Its cognate antigen is unknown. MiXCR, run by TCRdb on the reads, gives a single entry per CDR3 protein. The sample lists approximately 1,000,000 distinct CDR3 sequences; around 30% were seen once. Study observations and caveats: In two of eight donors, the top clonotype was HLA-C-restricted CMV-specific.

The CDR3 spans 14 residues. After removal of 7 bases from V and 2 bases from J, the junction contained 10 bases not matched to a gene. CDR1 DFQATT and CDR2 SNEGSKA come from the germline V gene (reference sequence). The TCR was taken from a human donor in good health (CMV status not recorded). Some clones in this sample may be carry-over from other donors' samples. This chain joins TRBV20-1 and TRBJ1-2; 7 nucleotides match TRBD1. The material sequenced was cultured CD8+ T cells from PBMCs, taken from culture after CMV antigen stimulation. The chain's CDR3 is CSDLRQGLNYGYTF. In DNA form, the CDR3 reads TGCAGTGATCTTAGACAGGGATTAAACTATGGCTACACCTTC.